This entry concerns a single TCR beta chain. Study processing details: For nucleated cells, counts were estimated from reference gene primer amplification. Clones were read by immunoSEQ multiplex PCR, and TCRdb kept only the in-frame ones, dropping some. V and J calls and clone size are as listed in that table; D and trimming were resolved from the DNA. This table has about 140,000 clones, about 90% appearing once. These data come from a study of blood T cell repertoires in COVID-19. Cohorts were determined from participant-reported clinical history. Symptom resolution, clearance, or two negative PCRs marked donors in Cohort 3 as recovered. The CDR3 is made up of 14 amino acids. CDR1 and CDR2 from the germline V gene are SQVTM and ANQGSEA. V lost 4 bases to trimming and J lost 4 bases; unmatched junction nucleotides: 8.

The sample was PBMCs or T cells enriched from blood (not recorded which). The rearrangement links TRBV29-1 to TRBJ1-2; TRBD1 aligns across 8 bases. This TCR came from a man aged 55-75 years who had recovered from COVID-19. CDR3 sequence reads: CSVVYQGAGYGYTF. The CDR3 DNA follows: TGCAGCGTTGTTTACCAGGGGGCTGGCTATGGCTACACCTTC.